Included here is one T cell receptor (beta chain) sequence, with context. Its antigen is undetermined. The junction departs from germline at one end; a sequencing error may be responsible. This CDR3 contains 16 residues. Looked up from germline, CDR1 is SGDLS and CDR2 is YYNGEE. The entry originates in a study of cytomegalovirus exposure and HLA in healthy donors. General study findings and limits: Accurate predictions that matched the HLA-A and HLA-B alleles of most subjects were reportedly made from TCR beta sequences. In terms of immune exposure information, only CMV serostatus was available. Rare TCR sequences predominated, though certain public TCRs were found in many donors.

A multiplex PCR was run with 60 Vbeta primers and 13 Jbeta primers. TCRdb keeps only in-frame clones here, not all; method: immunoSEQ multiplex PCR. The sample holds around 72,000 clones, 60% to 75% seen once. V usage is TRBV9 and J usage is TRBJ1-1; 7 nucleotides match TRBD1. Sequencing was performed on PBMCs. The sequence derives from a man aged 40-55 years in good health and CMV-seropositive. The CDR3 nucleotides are TGTGCCAGCAGTCCTACAGGGGCGCCTATGAACATTGAAGCTTTCTTT. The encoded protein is CASSPTGAPMNIEAFF. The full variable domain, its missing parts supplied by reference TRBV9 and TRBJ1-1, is DSGVTQTPKHLITATGQRVTLRCSPRSGDLSVYWYQQSLDQGLQFLIQYYNGEERAKGNILERFSAQQFPDLHSELNLSSLELGDSALYFCASSPTGAPMNIEAFFGQGTRLTVV.